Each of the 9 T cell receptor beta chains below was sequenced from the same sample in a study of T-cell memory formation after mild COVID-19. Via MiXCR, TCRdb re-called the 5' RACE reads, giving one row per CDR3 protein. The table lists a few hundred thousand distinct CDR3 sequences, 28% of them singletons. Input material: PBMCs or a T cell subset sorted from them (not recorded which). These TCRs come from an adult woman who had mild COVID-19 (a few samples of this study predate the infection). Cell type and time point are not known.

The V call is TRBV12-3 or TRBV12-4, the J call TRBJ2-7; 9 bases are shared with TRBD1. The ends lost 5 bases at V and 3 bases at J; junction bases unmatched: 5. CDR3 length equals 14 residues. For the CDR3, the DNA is TGTGCCAGCAGTGATGGGACAGGGTTCTACGAGCAGTACTTC. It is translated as CASSDGTGFYEQYF.

In nucleotides, the CDR3 is TGTGCCAGCAGCCAAGTCCCAGGACCCTACTCTGGGGCCAACGTCCTGACTTTC. Translating gives CASSQVPGPYSGANVLTF. This chain links TRBV4-2 with TRBJ2-6; D is ambiguous. Trimming took off 1 base at V and 0 bases at J, with 13 bases between the two ends. Germline-derived CDR1 and CDR2 are LGHNA and YNFKEQ. The length of the CDR3 is 18 residues.

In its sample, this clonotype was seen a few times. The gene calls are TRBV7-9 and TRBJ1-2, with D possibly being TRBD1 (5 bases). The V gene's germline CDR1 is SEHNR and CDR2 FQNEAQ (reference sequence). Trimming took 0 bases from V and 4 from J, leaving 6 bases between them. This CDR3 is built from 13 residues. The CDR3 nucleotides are TGTGCCAGCAGCTTAGCGGGGACCTATGGCTACACCTTC. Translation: CASSLAGTYGYTF.

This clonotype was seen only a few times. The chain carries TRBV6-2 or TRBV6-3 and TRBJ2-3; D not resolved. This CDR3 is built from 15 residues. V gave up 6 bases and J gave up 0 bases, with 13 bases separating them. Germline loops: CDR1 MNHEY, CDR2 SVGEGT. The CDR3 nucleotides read TGTGCCAGCAGCCCTCAGGTTTCTAGCACAGATACGCAGTATTTT. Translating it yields CASSPQVSSTDTQYF.

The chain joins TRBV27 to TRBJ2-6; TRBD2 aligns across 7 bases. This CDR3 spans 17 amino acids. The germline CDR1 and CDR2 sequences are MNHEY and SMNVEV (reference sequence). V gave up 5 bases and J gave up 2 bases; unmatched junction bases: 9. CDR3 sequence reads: CASSPLGRRPGANVLTF. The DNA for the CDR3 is TGTGCCAGCAGTCCCCTCGGGAGGAGACCTGGGGCCAACGTCCTGACTTTC.

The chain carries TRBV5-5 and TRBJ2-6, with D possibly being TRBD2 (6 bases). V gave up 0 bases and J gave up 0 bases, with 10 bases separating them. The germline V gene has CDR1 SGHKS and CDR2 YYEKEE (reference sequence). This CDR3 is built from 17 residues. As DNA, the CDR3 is TGTGCCAGCAGCTTGGCCGGGGGAGCCTCTGGGGCCAACGTCCTGACTTTC. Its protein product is CASSLAGGASGANVLTF.

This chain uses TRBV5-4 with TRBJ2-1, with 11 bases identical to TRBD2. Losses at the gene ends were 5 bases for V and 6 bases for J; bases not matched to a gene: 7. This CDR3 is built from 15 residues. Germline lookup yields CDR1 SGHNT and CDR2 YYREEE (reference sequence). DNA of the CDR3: TGTGCCAGCAGTATTAGCGGGAGGGCCAGCAATGAGCAGTTCTTC. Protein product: CASSISGRASNEQFF.

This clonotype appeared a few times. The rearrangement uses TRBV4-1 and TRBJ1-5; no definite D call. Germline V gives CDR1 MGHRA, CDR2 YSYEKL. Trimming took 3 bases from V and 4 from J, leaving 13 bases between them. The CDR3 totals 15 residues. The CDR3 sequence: CASSHGQSRNQPQHF. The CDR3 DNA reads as TGCGCCAGCAGCCACGGTCAATCGAGGAATCAGCCCCAGCATTTT.

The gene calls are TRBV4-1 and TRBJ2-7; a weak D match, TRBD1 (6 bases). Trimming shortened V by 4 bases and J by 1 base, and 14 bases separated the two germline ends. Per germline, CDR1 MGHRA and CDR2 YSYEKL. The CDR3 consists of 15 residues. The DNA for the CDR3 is TGCGCCAGCAGCCGCGTACTGGACAGTTCCTACGAGCAGTACTTC. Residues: CASSRVLDSSYEQYF.